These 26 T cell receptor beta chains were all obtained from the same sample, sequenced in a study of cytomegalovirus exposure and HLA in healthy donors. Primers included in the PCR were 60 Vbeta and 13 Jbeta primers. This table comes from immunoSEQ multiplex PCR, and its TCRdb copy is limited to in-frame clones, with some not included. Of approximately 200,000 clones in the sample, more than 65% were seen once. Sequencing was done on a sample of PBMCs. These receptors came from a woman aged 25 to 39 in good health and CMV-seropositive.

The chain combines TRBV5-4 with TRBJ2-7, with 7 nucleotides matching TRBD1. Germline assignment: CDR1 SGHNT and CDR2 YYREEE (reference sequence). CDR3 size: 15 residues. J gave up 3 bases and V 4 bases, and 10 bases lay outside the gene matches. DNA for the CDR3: TGTGCCAGCAGCCGTGCGACAGGGACCATCTACGAGCAGTACTTC. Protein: CASSRATGTIYEQYF.

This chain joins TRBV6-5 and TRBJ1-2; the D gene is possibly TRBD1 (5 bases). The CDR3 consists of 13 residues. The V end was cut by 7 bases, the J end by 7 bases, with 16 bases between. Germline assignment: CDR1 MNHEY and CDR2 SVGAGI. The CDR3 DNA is TGTGCCAGCACCCCCCTGCAGGGCGGTGGCTACACCTTC. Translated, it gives CASTPLQGGGYTF.

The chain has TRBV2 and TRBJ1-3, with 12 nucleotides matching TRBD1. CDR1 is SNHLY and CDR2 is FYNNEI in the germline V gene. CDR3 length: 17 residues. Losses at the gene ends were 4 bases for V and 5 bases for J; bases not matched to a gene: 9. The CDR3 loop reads CASSVIGTGGIRNTIYF. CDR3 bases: TGTGCCAGCAGTGTCATCGGGACAGGGGGCATAAGAAACACCATATATTTT.

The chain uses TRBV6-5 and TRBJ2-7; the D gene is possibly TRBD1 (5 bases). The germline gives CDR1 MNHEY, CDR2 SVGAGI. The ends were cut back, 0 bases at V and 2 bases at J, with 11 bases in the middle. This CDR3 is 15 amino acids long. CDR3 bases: TGTGCCAGCAGTTACTCAGGGGCCTTACCCTACGAGCAGTACTTC. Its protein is CASSYSGALPYEQYF.

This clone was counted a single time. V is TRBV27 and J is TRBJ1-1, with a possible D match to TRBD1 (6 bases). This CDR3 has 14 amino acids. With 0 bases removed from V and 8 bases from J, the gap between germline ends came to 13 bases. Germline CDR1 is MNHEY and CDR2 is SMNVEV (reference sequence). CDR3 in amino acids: CASSLSPPGTEAFF. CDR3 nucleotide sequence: TGTGCCAGCAGTTTATCCCCTCCCGGGACAGAAGCTTTCTTT.

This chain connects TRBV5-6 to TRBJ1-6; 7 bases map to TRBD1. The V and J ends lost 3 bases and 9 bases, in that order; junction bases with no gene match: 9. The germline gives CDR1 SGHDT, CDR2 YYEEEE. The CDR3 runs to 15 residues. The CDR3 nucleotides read TGTGCCAGCAGCTGGGGCGGGACAGTGGCTTCACCCCTCCACTTT. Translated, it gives CASSWGGTVASPLHF. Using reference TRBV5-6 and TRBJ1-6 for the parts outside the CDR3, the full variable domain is DAGVTQSPTHLIKTRGQQVTLRCSPKSGHDTVSWYQQALGQGPQFIFQYYEEEERQRGNFPDRFSGHQFPNYSSELNVNALLLGDSALYLCASSWGGTVASPLHFGNGTRLTVT.

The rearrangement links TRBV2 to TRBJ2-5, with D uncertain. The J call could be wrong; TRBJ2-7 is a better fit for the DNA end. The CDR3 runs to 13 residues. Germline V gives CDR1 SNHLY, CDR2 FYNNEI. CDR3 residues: CASSVLVPYEQYF. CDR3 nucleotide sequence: TGTGCCAGCAGTGTTCTAGTCCCCTACGAGCAGTACTTC.

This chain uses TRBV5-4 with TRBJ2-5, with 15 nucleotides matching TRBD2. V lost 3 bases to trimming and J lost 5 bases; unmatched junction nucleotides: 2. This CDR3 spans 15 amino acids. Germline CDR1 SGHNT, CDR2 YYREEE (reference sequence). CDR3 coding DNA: TGTGCCAGCAGCTGGGGGACTAGCGGGGGGGAGACCCAGTACTTC. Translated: CASSWGTSGGETQYF.

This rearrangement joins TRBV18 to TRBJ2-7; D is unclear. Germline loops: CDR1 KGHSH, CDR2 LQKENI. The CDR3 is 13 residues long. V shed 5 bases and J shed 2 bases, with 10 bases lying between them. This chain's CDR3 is CASSNTETYEQYF. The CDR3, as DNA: TGTGCCAGCTCAAATACAGAAACCTACGAGCAGTACTTC.

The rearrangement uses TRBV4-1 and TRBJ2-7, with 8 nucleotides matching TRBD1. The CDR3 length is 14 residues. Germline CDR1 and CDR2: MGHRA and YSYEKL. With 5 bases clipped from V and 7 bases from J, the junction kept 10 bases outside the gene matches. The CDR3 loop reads CASSNAQGVGEQYF. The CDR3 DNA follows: TGCGCCAGCAGCAACGCACAGGGGGTAGGGGAGCAGTACTTC.

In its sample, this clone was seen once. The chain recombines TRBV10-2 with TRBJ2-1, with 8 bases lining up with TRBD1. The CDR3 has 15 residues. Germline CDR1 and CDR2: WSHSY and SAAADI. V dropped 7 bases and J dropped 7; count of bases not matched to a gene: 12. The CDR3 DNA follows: TGCGCCAGCACCGGGACAGGCCCACTAGGGAATGAGCAGTTCTTC. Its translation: CASTGTGPLGNEQFF.

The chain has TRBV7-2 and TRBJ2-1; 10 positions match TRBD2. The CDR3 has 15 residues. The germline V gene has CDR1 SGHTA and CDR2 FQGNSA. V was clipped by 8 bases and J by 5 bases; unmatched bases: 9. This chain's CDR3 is CASALDLAGDNEQFF. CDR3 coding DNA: TGTGCCAGCGCCCTCGACCTAGCGGGAGACAATGAGCAGTTCTTC.

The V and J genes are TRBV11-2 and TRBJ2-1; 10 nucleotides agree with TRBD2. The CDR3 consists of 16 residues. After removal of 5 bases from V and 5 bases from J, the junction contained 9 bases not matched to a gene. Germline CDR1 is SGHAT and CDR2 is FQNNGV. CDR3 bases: TGTGCCAGCAGCGGGGAGCGGGAGGGCGGCAACAATGAGCAGTTCTTC. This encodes CASSGEREGGNNEQFF. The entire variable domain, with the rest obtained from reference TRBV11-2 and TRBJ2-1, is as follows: EAGVAQSPRYKIIEKRQSVAFWCNPISGHATLYWYQQILGQGPKLLIQFQNNGVVDDSQLPKDRFSAERLKGVDSTLKIQPAKLEDSAVYLCASSGEREGGNNEQFFGPGTRLTVL.

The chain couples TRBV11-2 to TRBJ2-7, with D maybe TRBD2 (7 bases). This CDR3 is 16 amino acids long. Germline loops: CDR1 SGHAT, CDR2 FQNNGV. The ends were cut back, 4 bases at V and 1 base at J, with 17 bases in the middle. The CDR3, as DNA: TGTGCCAGCAGCTCCAGCGGGACATACATATCCTACGAGCAGTACTTC. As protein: CASSSSGTYISYEQYF.

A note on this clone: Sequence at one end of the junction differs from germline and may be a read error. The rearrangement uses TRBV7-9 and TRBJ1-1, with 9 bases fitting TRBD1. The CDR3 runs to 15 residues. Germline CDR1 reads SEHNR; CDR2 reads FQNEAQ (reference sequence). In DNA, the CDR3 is TGTTCCAGCAGCACCTCCGGGACAGGGTTTCTTGAAGCTTTCTTT. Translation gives CSSSTSGTGFLEAFF. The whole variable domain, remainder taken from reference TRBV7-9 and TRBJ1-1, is DTGVSQNPRHKITKRGQNVTFRCDPISEHNRLYWYRQTLGQGPEFLTYFQNEAQLEKSRLLSDRFSAERPKGSFSTLEIQRTEQGDSAMYLCSSSTSGTGFLEAFFGQGTRLTVV.

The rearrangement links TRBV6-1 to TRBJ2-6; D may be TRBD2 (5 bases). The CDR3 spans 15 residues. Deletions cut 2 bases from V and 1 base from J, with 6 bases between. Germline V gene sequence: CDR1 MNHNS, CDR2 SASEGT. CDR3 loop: CASSESGSGANVLTF. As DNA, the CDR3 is TGTGCCAGCAGTGAATCGGGGTCTGGGGCCAACGTCCTGACTTTC.

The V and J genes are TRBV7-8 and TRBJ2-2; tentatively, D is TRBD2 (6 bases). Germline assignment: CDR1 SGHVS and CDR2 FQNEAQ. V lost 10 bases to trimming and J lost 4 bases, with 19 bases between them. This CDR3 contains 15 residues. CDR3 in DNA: TGTGCCACCACCTGGGGGGAGAGGGGCACCGGGGAGCTGTTTTTT. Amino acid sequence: CATTWGERGTGELFF.

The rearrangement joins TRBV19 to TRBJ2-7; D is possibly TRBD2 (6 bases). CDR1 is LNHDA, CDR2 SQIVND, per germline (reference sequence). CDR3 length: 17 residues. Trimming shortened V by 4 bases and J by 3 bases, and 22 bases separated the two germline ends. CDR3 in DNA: TGTGCCAGTAGTAGCGGGACCGGTCCCGCTGTTAACTACGAGCAGTACTTC. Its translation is CASSSGTGPAVNYEQYF.

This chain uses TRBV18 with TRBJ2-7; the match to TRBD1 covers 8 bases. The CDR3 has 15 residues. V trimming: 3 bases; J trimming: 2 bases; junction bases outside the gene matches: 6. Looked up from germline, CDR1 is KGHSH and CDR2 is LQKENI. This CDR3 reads CASSPRTGTPYEQYF. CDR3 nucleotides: TGTGCCAGCTCACCCCGGACAGGGACACCCTACGAGCAGTACTTC.

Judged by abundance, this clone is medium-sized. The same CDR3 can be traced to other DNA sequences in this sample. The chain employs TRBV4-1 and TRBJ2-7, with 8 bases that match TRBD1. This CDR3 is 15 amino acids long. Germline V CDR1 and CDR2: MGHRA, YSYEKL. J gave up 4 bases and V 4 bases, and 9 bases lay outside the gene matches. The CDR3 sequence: CASSPGQGAPYEQYF. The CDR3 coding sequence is TGCGCCAGCAGCCCTGGACAGGGCGCGCCATACGAGCAGTACTTC.

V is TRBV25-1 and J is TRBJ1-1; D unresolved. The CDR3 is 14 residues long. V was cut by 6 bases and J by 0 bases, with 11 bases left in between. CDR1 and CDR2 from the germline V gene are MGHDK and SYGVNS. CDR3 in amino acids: CASSVRRMNTEAFF. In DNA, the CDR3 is TGTGCCAGCAGCGTGAGGAGGATGAACACTGAAGCTTTCTTT.

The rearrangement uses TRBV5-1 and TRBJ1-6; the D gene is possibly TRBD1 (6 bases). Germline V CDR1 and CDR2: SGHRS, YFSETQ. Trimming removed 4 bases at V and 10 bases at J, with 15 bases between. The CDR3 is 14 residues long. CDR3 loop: CASSIQGQDSPLHF. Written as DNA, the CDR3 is TGCGCCAGCAGCATACAGGGCCAAGACTCACCCCTCCACTTT.

CDR3 coding DNA: TGTGCCAGCAGCTTACTAGGCAGGGGAAGCACCGGGGAGCTGTTTTTT. Translation gives CASSLLGRGSTGELFF. The V gene is TRBV11-2, the J gene TRBJ2-2; tentative D call: TRBD1 (6 bases). CDR1 and CDR2 from the germline V gene are SGHAT and FQNNGV. The CDR3 is 16 amino acids. The ends were cut back, 2 bases at V and 4 bases at J, with 14 bases in the middle. The whole variable domain, remainder taken from reference TRBV11-2 and TRBJ2-2, is EAGVAQSPRYKIIEKRQSVAFWCNPISGHATLYWYQQILGQGPKLLIQFQNNGVVDDSQLPKDRFSAERLKGVDSTLKIQPAKLEDSAVYLCASSLLGRGSTGELFFGEGSRLTVL.

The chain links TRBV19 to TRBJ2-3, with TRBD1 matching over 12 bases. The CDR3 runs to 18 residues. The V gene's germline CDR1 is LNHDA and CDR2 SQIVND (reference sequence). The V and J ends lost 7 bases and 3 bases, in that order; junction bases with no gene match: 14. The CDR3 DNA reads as TGTGCCAGTAACCCTTCGCGGAGGGACAGGGGGCTTACAGATACGCAGTATTTT. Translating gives CASNPSRRDRGLTDTQYF.

CDR3 coding DNA: TGTGCCATCAGTGAGGAGGGGGACAATCAGCCCCAGCATTTT. As protein: CAISEEGDNQPQHF. The J gene is TRBJ1-5, the V gene TRBV10-3; a weak D match, TRBD1 (6 bases). Germline V gives CDR1 ENHRY, CDR2 SYGVKD. CDR3 length: 14 amino acids. V dropped 2 bases and J dropped 3 bases, with 8 bases sitting between them.

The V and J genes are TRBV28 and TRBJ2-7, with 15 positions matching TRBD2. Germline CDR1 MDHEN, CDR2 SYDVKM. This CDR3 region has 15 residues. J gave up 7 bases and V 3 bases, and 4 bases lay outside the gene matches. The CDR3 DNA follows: TGTGCCAGCAGTTTCGTCGGACTAGCGGGAGGGGAGCAGTACTTC. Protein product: CASSFVGLAGGEQYF.